This TCR beta chain was recovered during a study of T cell changes during pregnancy in multiple sclerosis. Measured with immunoSEQ multiplex PCR; TCRdb has only the in-frame clones, and not every one. The data contain some 43,000 clones, approximately 94% of them singletons. V was cut by 7 bases and J by 1 base, with 7 bases left in between. CDR1 is MNHNS and CDR2 is SASEGT in the germline V gene. The CDR3 loop spans 12 amino acids. Sequencing was performed on CD8+ T cells from peripheral blood mononuclear cells, taken in the third trimester of pregnancy. This sequence was found in a female donor with multiple sclerosis, enrolled in a pregnancy study. The chain has TRBV6-1 and TRBJ1-1, with a possible D match to TRBD1 (6 bases). The CDR3 spells CASMDRNTEAFF. The CDR3 region has the DNA TGTGCCAGCATGGACAGGAACACTGAAGCTTTCTTT.